Presented here are 25 T cell receptor beta chains from one specimen sequenced in a study of T cell responses to AZD1222 COVID-19 vaccine. Data came from immunoSEQ multiplex PCR; TCRdb stores just in-frame clones and leaves some out. The profile shows approximately 200,000 clones, 80% to 90% of them singletons. This sample comprised peripheral blood, obtained on day 0 of AZD1222 vaccination. These receptors all stem from an adult in good health.

The chain has TRBV5-4 and TRBJ1-1, with 10 bases lining up with TRBD1. Germline assignment: CDR1 SGHNT and CDR2 YYREEE (reference sequence). V shed 0 bases, J shed 8 bases, and the junction held 10 bases outside the gene matches. The CDR3 has 16 amino acids. Here the CDR3 DNA reads TGTGCCAGCAGCTTGGGAGAAGGGACAGGGGCGGGAGAAGCTTTCTTT. Translated, it gives CASSLGEGTGAGEAFF.

The V call is TRBV3-1 (or the pseudogene TRBV3-2), the J call TRBJ2-5, with D unresolved. The germline V and J ends were trimmed by 3 bases and 5 bases, with 7 bases remaining between them. The germline V gene encodes CDR1 LGHDT and CDR2 YNNKEL (reference sequence). The CDR3 has 12 amino acids. CDR3 DNA: TGTGCCAGCAGCCAGATGGGGGAGACCCAGTACTTC. It yields the protein CASSQMGETQYF.

V and J are TRBV28 and TRBJ1-5; D ambiguous. The germline V gene has CDR1 MDHEN and CDR2 SYDVKM. This CDR3 spans 14 amino acids. Trimming removed 2 bases at V and 1 base at J, with 6 bases between. CDR3 region: CASSLRSSNQPQHF. In DNA, the CDR3 is TGTGCCAGCAGTTTAAGGAGCAGCAATCAGCCCCAGCATTTT.

A note on this clone: The junction departs from the called germline gene at one end, perhaps through a read error. The chain joins TRBV5-1 to TRBJ2-2, with 10 bases matching TRBD2. The CDR3 length is 17 residues. Germline V gene sequence: CDR1 SGHRS, CDR2 YFSETQ. CDR3: CASSLGLASSNTGELFF. For the CDR3, the DNA is TGCGCCAGCAGTTTGGGACTAGCGTCCTCGAACACCGGGGAGCTGTTTTTT.

The CDR3 here is CASTPWTGGRDEQFF. CDR3 DNA: TGTGCCAGTACCCCCTGGACAGGCGGGAGGGATGAGCAGTTCTTC. This chain links TRBV19 with TRBJ2-1; 9 nucleotides align to TRBD2. With 7 bases clipped from V and 8 bases from J, the junction kept 12 bases outside the gene matches. The CDR3 extends over 15 amino acids. Germline CDR1 reads LNHDA; CDR2 reads SQIVND (reference sequence).

In this sample, this clone turned up once. This chain connects TRBV5-1 to TRBJ2-7; TRBD1 is a possible D gene (5 bases). Between the trimmed V and J ends, which lost 4 bases and 4 bases, there was a span of 6 bases. Germline CDR1 is SGHRS and CDR2 is YFSETQ. The CDR3 is 11 amino acids. CDR3 amino acids: CASSNRYEQYF. The CDR3 region has the DNA TGCGCCAGCAGCAACAGGTACGAGCAGTACTTC.

This chain uses TRBV5-1 with TRBJ2-1; D possibly corresponds to TRBD2 (6 bases). The CDR3 consists of 15 residues. Deletions cut 1 base from V and 3 bases from J, with 11 bases between. Germline lookup yields CDR1 SGHRS and CDR2 YFSETQ. DNA for the CDR3: TGCGCCAGCAGCTTGACGCGGGGTATCTACAATGAGCAGTTCTTC. It translates to CASSLTRGIYNEQFF.

The chain carries TRBV7-3 and TRBJ2-3; the match to TRBD2 covers 10 bases. This CDR3 spans 14 amino acids. V lost 5 bases to trimming and J lost 6 bases; unmatched junction nucleotides: 5. Germline assignment: CDR1 SGHTA and CDR2 FQGTGA. The CDR3 reads CASSLAGEMDTQYF. CDR3 DNA sequence: TGTGCCAGCAGCCTAGCGGGGGAGATGGATACGCAGTATTTT. Full variable domain (outside the CDR3, taken from reference TRBV7-3 and TRBJ2-3): GAGVSQTPSNKVTEKGKYVELRCDPISGHTALYWYRQSLGQGPEFLIYFQGTGAADDSGLPNDRFFAVRPEGSVSTLKIQRTERGDSAVYLCASSLAGEMDTQYFGPGTRLTVL.

The chain employs TRBV10-1 and TRBJ2-3; D is undetermined. Germline V gene lookup returns CDR1 WNHNN and CDR2 SYGVQD (reference sequence). Trimming left V 0 bases short and J 0 bases short, with 7 bases between. The CDR3 covers 15 residues. CDR3 DNA sequence: TGCGCCAGCAGTGAGTCGATGGGGAGCACAGATACGCAGTATTTT. As protein: CASSESMGSTDTQYF.

The chain recombines TRBV27 with TRBJ2-2; TRBD2 aligns across 8 bases. The CDR3 has 16 residues. V lost 5 bases, J lost 7 bases, and 12 bases stayed unmatched. Germline loops: CDR1 MNHEY, CDR2 SMNVEV (reference sequence). The CDR3 sequence: CASSTGGGALIGELFF. The CDR3, as DNA: TGTGCCAGCAGTACGGGGGGGGGCGCTTTAATCGGGGAGCTGTTTTTT.

This clone came up many times. The V and J genes are TRBV19 and TRBJ2-1, with D possibly being TRBD1 (6 bases). CDR1 LNHDA and CDR2 SQIVND come from the germline V gene (reference sequence). V was shortened by 6 bases and J by 2 bases, with 14 bases between the two germline ends. The CDR3 runs 15 residues. This CDR3 reads CASRPDRSAYNEQFF. The CDR3 nucleotides are TGTGCCAGTAGACCCGACAGGAGCGCCTACAATGAGCAGTTCTTC.

The chain recombines TRBV7-2 with TRBJ1-6; the match to TRBD1 covers 7 bases. With 5 bases clipped from V and 6 bases from J, the junction kept 7 bases outside the gene matches. The CDR3 has 15 residues. Germline V gives CDR1 SGHTA, CDR2 FQGNSA. The CDR3 is CASSLQTGINSPLHF. CDR3 coding DNA: TGTGCCAGCAGCCTTCAGACAGGGATTAATTCACCCCTCCACTTT.

V usage is TRBV5-1 and J usage is TRBJ2-1; the D is unclear. Germline values: CDR1 SGHRS, CDR2 YFSETQ. The CDR3 has 12 amino acids. V shed 4 bases and J shed 5 bases, with 7 bases lying between them. CDR3 residues: CASSVADNEQFF. CDR3 coding DNA: TGCGCCAGCAGCGTCGCAGACAATGAGCAGTTCTTC.

The count of this clone is one. This chain links TRBV11-3 with TRBJ2-1, with D perhaps matching TRBD1 or TRBD2 (5 bases each). This CDR3 comprises 15 residues. V was trimmed by 2 bases and J by 7 bases, leaving 15 bases between them. The germline gives CDR1 SGHNT, CDR2 YENEEA. The CDR3 sequence is CASSLRGGQGNEQFF. The CDR3 region has the DNA TGTGCCAGCAGCTTAAGGGGCGGGCAAGGGAATGAGCAGTTCTTC.

The chain couples TRBV5-1 to TRBJ1-6; D is perhaps TRBD1 (5 bases). The V and J ends lost 3 bases and 6 bases respectively, with 13 bases between them. Germline CDR1 reads SGHRS; CDR2 reads YFSETQ. The CDR3 has 15 residues. This chain's CDR3 is CASSSRDGTNSPLHF. The CDR3, as DNA: TGCGCCAGCAGCTCCCGGGACGGGACTAATTCACCCCTCCACTTT.

This chain uses TRBV4-1 with TRBJ2-1; the match to TRBD2 covers 7 bases. The CDR3 length is 15 residues. CDR1 and CDR2 from the germline V gene are MGHRA and YSYEKL. V gave up 5 bases and J gave up 7 bases; unmatched junction bases: 11. CDR3 loop: CASSIPGREVNEQFF. As DNA, the CDR3 is TGCGCCAGCAGCATTCCAGGGAGGGAGGTGAATGAGCAGTTCTTC.

V and J are TRBV7-2 and TRBJ2-3, with 9 bases fitting TRBD2. Germline lookup yields CDR1 SGHTA and CDR2 FQGNSA. The CDR3 runs 15 residues. The V segment lost 4 bases and the J segment 5 bases; nucleotides outside the gene matches: 7. CDR3 amino acids: CASSWGGGDRDTQYF. The DNA for the CDR3 is TGTGCCAGCAGCTGGGGCGGGGGGGACAGAGATACGCAGTATTTT. Looking up the rest from reference TRBV7-2 and TRBJ2-3 gives the full variable domain: GAGVSQSPSNKVTEKGKDVELRCDPISGHTALYWYRQSLGQGLEFLIYFQGNSAPDKSGLPSDRFSAERTGGSVSTLTIQRTQQEDSAVYLCASSWGGGDRDTQYFGPGTRLTVL.

The CDR3 spells CASSLWGQRLSSYNEQFF. The CDR3 bases are TGTGCCAGCAGTTTATGGGGACAGCGGTTAAGCTCCTACAATGAGCAGTTCTTC. The rearrangement links TRBV28 to TRBJ2-1, with TRBD1 matching 7 bases. CDR1 and CDR2 (germline): MDHEN, SYDVKM. CDR3 length: 18 amino acids. The ends lost 0 bases at V and 0 bases at J; junction bases unmatched: 8.

This rearrangement joins TRBV9 to TRBJ2-3, with 7 bases aligning to TRBD1. Trimming removed 0 bases from V and 2 bases from J; junction bases left unmatched: 9. CDR1 is SGDLS, CDR2 YYNGEE, per germline. The CDR3 is made up of 17 amino acids. Here the CDR3 DNA reads TGTGCCAGCAGCGTAGAGGGGGCCGGGACAGCCACAGATACGCAGTATTTT. Its translation is CASSVEGAGTATDTQYF.

CDR3 DNA: TGCGCCAGTACAGGCACAGATACGCAGTATTTT. It is translated as CASTGTDTQYF. The chain combines TRBV10-2 with TRBJ2-3; D call uncertain. Germline V CDR1 and CDR2: WSHSY, SAAADI. This CDR3 has 11 amino acids. Trimming took 9 bases from V and 1 from J, leaving 5 bases between them.

Notes on this clone: The same CDR3 can be traced to other DNA sequences in this sample. The chain is built from TRBV9 and TRBJ1-5; D remains unclear. The V gene lost 0 bases and the J gene lost 4 bases, with 2 bases spanning the gap. CDR3 length: 12 amino acids. The germline gives CDR1 SGDLS, CDR2 YYNGEE. The DNA for the CDR3 is TGTGCCAGCAGCGTAGGGAATCAGCCCCAGCATTTT. This sequence encodes CASSVGNQPQHF.

This clone was recorded a few times. CDR3 DNA sequence: TGTGCCAGCAGCTTGACAGGGGGGAACACTGAAGCTTTCTTT. It yields the protein CASSLTGGNTEAFF. V and J are TRBV7-3 and TRBJ1-1; 9 bases are shared with TRBD1. The CDR3 contains 14 residues. Trimming removed 3 bases from V and 1 base from J; junction bases left unmatched: 0. Germline CDR1 reads SGHTA; CDR2 reads FQGTGA.

This sequence joins TRBV4-1 and TRBJ1-3; 7 bases align to TRBD1. Germline V gene lookup returns CDR1 MGHRA and CDR2 YSYEKL. This CDR3 contains 19 residues. J gave up 2 bases and V 0 bases, and 13 bases lay outside the gene matches. CDR3 DNA: TGCGCCAGCAGCCAAGAGGCGGGGGCGACAGGGAGAACTGGAAACACCATATATTTT. Protein sequence: CASSQEAGATGRTGNTIYF.

The chain employs TRBV19 and TRBJ2-1; weak D call: TRBD2 (5 bases). V lost 3 bases to trimming and J lost 2 bases, with 14 bases between them. The germline V gene encodes CDR1 LNHDA and CDR2 SQIVND (reference sequence). This CDR3 contains 16 residues. CDR3 DNA sequence: TGTGCCAGTAGTATCGTCGGCGGACTCGCCTACAATGAGCAGTTCTTC. Protein product: CASSIVGGLAYNEQFF.

V usage is TRBV29-1 and J usage is TRBJ2-7, with D maybe TRBD1 (6 bases). The V gene's germline CDR1 is SQVTM and CDR2 ANQGSEA. The CDR3 runs to 13 residues. Between the trimmed V and J ends, which lost 4 bases and 0 bases, there was a span of 10 bases. The CDR3 DNA reads as TGCAGCGTTGTCAAGACAGGCTCCTACGAGCAGTACTTC. The encoded protein is CSVVKTGSYEQYF.